Included here is one T cell receptor (beta chain) sequence, with context. The CDR3 has 19 amino acids. The germline V gene has CDR1 SEHNR and CDR2 FQNEAQ (reference sequence). V was trimmed by 5 bases and J by 1 base, leaving 26 bases between them. Participants had their cohort set by participant-reported clinical history. What the recovered Cohort 3 donors had was two negative PCRs, clearance, or symptom resolution. This record comes from a study of blood T cell repertoires in COVID-19. Turning to the study itself: PBMCs, B-cell-depleted T cells, or T cells provided the cDNA or gDNA that made up the material.

Original processing methods: The assay estimated nucleated cells by amplifying reference gene primers. TCRdb keeps only in-frame clones here, not all; method: immunoSEQ multiplex PCR. V and J calls and clone size follow that table, whereas D and trimming were derived from the DNA. The sample contains about 180,000 clones, 86% of which appear only once. Sequencing was carried out using PBMCs or T cells enriched from blood (not recorded which). V gene TRBV7-9 combines with J gene TRBJ1-1, with unresolved D. The receptor comes from a woman aged 30 to 39 who had recovered from COVID-19. The CDR3 spells CASSLMGPQLSLGNTEAFF. CDR3 bases: TGTGCCAGCAGCCTGATGGGTCCACAGCTTTCCCTGGGGAACACTGAAGCTTTCTTT. Full variable domain (remainder filled in from reference TRBV7-9 and TRBJ1-1): DTGVSQNPRHKITKRGQNVTFRCDPISEHNRLYWYRQTLGQGPEFLTYFQNEAQLEKSRLLSDRFSAERPKGSFSTLEIQRTEQGDSAMYLCASSLMGPQLSLGNTEAFFGQGTRLTVV.